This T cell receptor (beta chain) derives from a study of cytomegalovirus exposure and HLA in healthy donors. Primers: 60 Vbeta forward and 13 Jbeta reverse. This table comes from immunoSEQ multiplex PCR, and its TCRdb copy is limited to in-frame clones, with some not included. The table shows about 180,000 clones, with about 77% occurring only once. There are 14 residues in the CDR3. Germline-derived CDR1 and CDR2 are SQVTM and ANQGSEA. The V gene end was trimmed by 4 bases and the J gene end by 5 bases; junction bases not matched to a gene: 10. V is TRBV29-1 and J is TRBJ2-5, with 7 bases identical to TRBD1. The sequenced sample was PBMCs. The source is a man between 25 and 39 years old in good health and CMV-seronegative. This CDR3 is CSVGHQGVGETQYF. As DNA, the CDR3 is TGCAGCGTTGGTCATCAGGGGGTAGGGGAGACCCAGTACTTC.